Included here is one T cell receptor (beta chain) sequence, with context. The RNA, about 0.5 to 1 ug, was put through reverse transcription using random hexamers. TCRdb redid the calling of the immunoSEQ multiplex PCR reads with MiXCR, one entry per CDR3 protein. The sample lists about 160,000 distinct CDR3 sequences; just over 90% were seen once. TEMRA cells were enriched by FACS, while CD8+ and CD4+ T cells were obtained through a negative isolation that was performed magnetically. These data are taken from a study of CD8 T cells in Susac syndrome. Trimming left V 0 bases short and J 5 bases short, with 13 bases between. Germline V gene lookup returns CDR1 MNHEY and CDR2 SVGAGI. CDR3 length: 15 residues.

The sample was CD4+ T cells from PBMCs. The clonotype comes from a human donor in good health. This rearrangement joins TRBV6-5 to TRBJ2-5, with D unclear. The CDR3 nucleotides read TGTGCCAGCAGTTACTCGCACTTCCCGAGGGAGACCCAGTACTTC. Translation: CASSYSHFPRETQYF.